This TCR beta chain was obtained from a study of T cells after yellow fever vaccination. Study results and caveats: Secondary responses were weaker yet peaked faster, day 5 versus 15. The booster response re-showed most primary clones: 96% CD4, approximately 90% CD8. Abundant bulk-population clonotypes could contaminate the FACS-sorted repertoires.

V dropped 2 bases and J dropped 3 bases, with 7 bases sitting between them. The CDR3 runs 13 residues. Germline V gives CDR1 SGHNT, CDR2 YYREEE (reference sequence). MiXCR, applied by TCRdb to the 5' RACE reads, yields one record per CDR3 protein. The table shows around 310,000 distinct CDR3 sequences, with roughly 3.5% occurring only once. Remarks on this clonotype: The antigen remains undetermined.

The sample here was PBMCs, taken on the day of the yellow fever booster vaccination. This chain uses TRBV5-4 with TRBJ2-3; no clear D gene. The receptor was derived from a man aged 18 to 35 who received the YFV17D yellow fever vaccine. The CDR3 DNA sequence: TGTGCCAGCAGCTTTTTTTCTACAGATACGCAGTATTTT. Translation gives CASSFFSTDTQYF.